The 22 T cell receptor beta chains below come from one sample, sequenced in a study of response to subunit inactivated influenza vaccine. TCRdb ran MiXCR on the RT-PCR reads and lists one entry per CDR3 protein. The sample includes 500,000 or so distinct CDR3 sequences, approximately 15% of them seen just once. The sequenced sample was CD4+ T cells sorted from PBMCs, obtained 23 to 25 months after vaccination. All receptors derive from a man between 50 and 69 years old who received an inactivated influenza vaccine.

This clonotype was found many times. This chain connects TRBV6-2 or TRBV6-3 to TRBJ2-7; tentatively, D is TRBD2 (6 bases). The CDR3 is 18 amino acids. Germline V gene data show CDR1 as MNHEY and CDR2 as SVGEGT. V gave up 2 bases and J gave up 3 bases, with 23 bases separating them. The CDR3 coding sequence is TGTGCCAGCAGTTACCGTGAAAGAAGGACTACGCTAAGCTACGAGCAGTACTTC. Residues: CASSYRERRTTLSYEQYF.

This clonotype was picked up a small number of times. The chain's CDR3 is CASSLGSGGFYEQFF. The CDR3 DNA reads TGTGCCAGCAGCTTAGGTAGCGGGGGGTTCTATGAGCAGTTCTTC. The V and J genes are TRBV7-2 and TRBJ2-1, with 10 bases lining up with TRBD2. Germline V gene sequence: CDR1 SGHTA, CDR2 FQGNSA. The CDR3 contains 15 residues. V lost 1 base and J lost 8; bases outside the gene matches: 5.

The chain combines TRBV2 with TRBJ2-1; 13 nucleotides agree with TRBD2. The CDR3 is 16 residues long. Trimming cost V 6 bases and J 2 bases; bases outside gene matches: 4. CDR1 and CDR2 from the germline V gene are SNHLY and FYNNEI. The CDR3 DNA follows: TGTGCCAGCAGGGAACTAGCGGGGGGGCCCTACAATGAGCAGTTCTTC. Its translation: CASRELAGGPYNEQFF.

The chain employs TRBV7-2 and TRBJ2-7; D remains unclear. Trimming took off 1 base at V and 2 bases at J, with 12 bases between the two ends. Germline CDR1 and CDR2: SGHTA and FQGNSA. This CDR3 comprises 15 residues. In nucleotides, the CDR3 is TGTGCCAGCAGCTTAGGAGTAGGGAACACCTACGAGCAGTACTTC. This gives the protein CASSLGVGNTYEQYF.

This clonotype occurred a few times. The J gene is TRBJ2-7, the V gene TRBV11-2; TRBD2 matches at 10 bases. The CDR3 runs 14 residues. The germline V gene encodes CDR1 SGHAT and CDR2 FQNNGV. Unmatched junction bases numbered 5, after V lost 5 bases and J lost 4 bases. Here the CDR3 DNA reads TGTGCCAGCAGCCCCGGGGGACTAGCGTACGAGCAGTACTTC. Amino acids: CASSPGGLAYEQYF. The variable domain in full, with the rest retrieved from reference TRBV11-2 and TRBJ2-7, is EAGVAQSPRYKIIEKRQSVAFWCNPISGHATLYWYQQILGQGPKLLIQFQNNGVVDDSQLPKDRFSAERLKGVDSTLKIQPAKLEDSAVYLCASSPGGLAYEQYFGPGTRLTVT.

This clonotype has just a few counts. V and J are TRBV6-5 and TRBJ2-1; D gene uncertain. Germline values: CDR1 MNHEY, CDR2 SVGAGI. Trimming removed 2 bases at V and 0 bases at J, with 14 bases between. This CDR3 contains 17 residues. The CDR3 coding sequence is TGTGCCAGCAGTTACGTTTGGAGCTTCAGCTCCTACAATGAGCAGTTCTTC. Residues: CASSYVWSFSSYNEQFF.

The sample holds a few counts of this clonotype. The J gene is TRBJ1-4, the V gene TRBV20-1; D gene unclear. This CDR3 has 13 amino acids. Trimming took 4 bases from V and 7 from J, leaving 13 bases between them. The germline V gene encodes CDR1 DFQATT and CDR2 SNEGSKA (reference sequence). This chain's CDR3 is CSATRMRGEKLFF. CDR3 bases: TGCAGTGCTACCAGGATGCGTGGTGAAAAACTGTTTTTT.

This clonotype was found a few times. V usage is TRBV7-9 and J usage is TRBJ2-7, with a possible D match to TRBD2 (5 bases). Germline lookup yields CDR1 SEHNR and CDR2 FQNEAQ (reference sequence). The length of the CDR3 is 13 residues. Trimming shortened V by 6 bases and J by 6 bases, and 15 bases separated the two germline ends. This chain's CDR3 is CASSYNRGSEQYF. CDR3 bases: TGTGCCAGCAGTTATAATCGGGGATCCGAGCAGTACTTC.

This clonotype appeared a few times. The J gene is TRBJ2-7, the V gene TRBV3-1; D ambiguous. V was clipped by 5 bases and J by 2 bases, with 16 bases between them. The CDR3 has 15 residues. Germline values: CDR1 LGHDT, CDR2 YNNKEL (reference sequence). CDR3 coding DNA: TGTGCCAGCAGCAACCGGCATACTGGGACCTACGAGCAGTACTTC. Its protein product is CASSNRHTGTYEQYF.

This clonotype was seen more than once but under ten times. The chain couples TRBV4-1 to TRBJ2-3, with D possibly matching TRBD1 (5 bases). The length of the CDR3 is 15 residues. Germline V lookup: CDR1 MGHRA, CDR2 YSYEKL. V shed 1 base and J shed 4 bases, with 12 bases lying between them. CDR3 in amino acids: CASSQGQGGADTQYF. The CDR3 nucleotides are TGCGCCAGCAGCCAAGGGCAGGGTGGCGCAGATACGCAGTATTTT.

The chain links TRBV4-3 to TRBJ1-6; 8 nucleotides match TRBD1. Germline values: CDR1 LGHNA, CDR2 YSLEER. With V trimmed by 7 bases and J by 7 bases, 9 bases remained unmatched. This CDR3 has 15 amino acids. The CDR3 DNA is TGCGCCAGCAACTCACGGACAGGGTGGAATTCACCCCTCCACTTT. Encoded protein: CASNSRTGWNSPLHF.

This clonotype was recorded a few times. This sequence joins TRBV28 and TRBJ1-6, with TRBD1 identical over 7 bases. CDR1 and CDR2 (germline): MDHEN, SYDVKM. V was pared by 5 bases and J by 5 bases, with 9 bases of the junction left unmatched. This CDR3 has 16 residues. The CDR3 DNA reads as TGTGCCAGCAGTCCCGGACAGGCTACTAATAATTCACCCCTCCACTTT. Its protein is CASSPGQATNNSPLHF.

This clonotype was detected ten times or more. J is TRBJ1-1 and V is TRBV20-1; tentatively, D is TRBD1 (6 bases). CDR1 and CDR2 from the germline V gene are DFQATT and SNEGSKA (reference sequence). The CDR3 length is 13 residues. V was trimmed by 6 bases and J by 1 base, leaving 12 bases between them. The CDR3 DNA sequence: TGCAGTGCCCCAGGGGAGGGGAACACTGAAGCTTTCTTT. It encodes CSAPGEGNTEAFF.

This clonotype has a handful of counts. The rearrangement joins TRBV5-8 to TRBJ2-2, with TRBD1 identical over 8 bases. With 5 bases clipped from V and 5 bases from J, the junction kept 5 bases outside the gene matches. The germline CDR1 and CDR2 sequences are SGHTS and YDEGEE. The CDR3 runs to 14 residues. The CDR3 protein is CASSNDRGTGELFF. The CDR3 DNA reads TGTGCCAGCAGTAACGACAGGGGAACCGGGGAGCTGTTTTTT. Filled out from reference TRBV5-8 and TRBJ2-2, the complete variable domain reads EAGVTQSPTHLIKTRGQQATLRCSPISGHTSVYWYQQALGLGLQFLLWYDEGEERNRGNFPPRFSGRQFPNYSSELNVNALELEDSALYLCASSNDRGTGELFFGEGSRLTVL.

V gene TRBV4-2 combines with J gene TRBJ2-6; 8 positions agree with TRBD1. V lost 2 bases, J lost 4 bases, and 10 bases stayed unmatched. The length of the CDR3 is 18 residues. CDR1 is LGHNA and CDR2 is YNFKEQ in the germline V gene. This CDR3 is CASSQNYRTGFGANVLTF. The CDR3 bases are TGTGCCAGCAGCCAAAATTACCGGACAGGGTTCGGGGCCAACGTCCTGACTTTC.

This clonotype has ten or more counts. V gene TRBV10-3 combines with J gene TRBJ2-2; D call uncertain. V gave up 3 bases and J gave up 4 bases, with 12 bases separating them. CDR3 size: 15 residues. Germline lookup yields CDR1 ENHRY and CDR2 SYGVKD. The CDR3 DNA is TGTGCCATCAGTGAAGTCCTGGTCGGCACCGGGGAGCTGTTTTTT. It is translated as CAISEVLVGTGELFF.

This clonotype was observed many times. The chain has TRBV20-1 and TRBJ2-2, with TRBD2 matching 14 bases. Germline lookup yields CDR1 DFQATT and CDR2 SNEGSKA (reference sequence). This CDR3 has 15 amino acids. V shed 2 bases, J shed 5 bases, and the junction held 1 base outside the gene matches. The CDR3 sequence is CSARRTSGRTGELFF. CDR3 DNA sequence: TGCAGTGCTAGAAGGACTAGCGGGAGGACCGGGGAGCTGTTTTTT.

The chain links TRBV7-8 to TRBJ2-7; 10 bases are a match to TRBD1. With V trimmed by 4 bases and J by 4 bases, 7 bases remained unmatched. The CDR3 is made up of 15 amino acids. Germline V gene data show CDR1 as SGHVS and CDR2 as FQNEAQ. DNA for the CDR3: TGTGCCAGCAGCTGGGGGACAGGGGAGATTTACGAGCAGTACTTC. This sequence encodes CASSWGTGEIYEQYF. Combining the CDR3 with reference TRBV7-8 and TRBJ2-7 gives the whole variable domain GAGVSQSPRYKVAKRGQDVALRCDPISGHVSLFWYQQALGQGPEFLTYFQNEAQLDKSGLPSDRFFAERPEGSVSTLKIQRTQQEDSAVYLCASSWGTGEIYEQYFGPGTRLTVT.

A few counts support this clonotype. The V and J genes are TRBV5-1 and TRBJ1-1, with a weak D call TRBD1 (5 bases). This CDR3 contains 14 residues. Germline-derived CDR1 and CDR2 are SGHRS and YFSETQ. Trimming took 4 bases from V and 3 from J, leaving 13 bases between them. The CDR3 DNA sequence: TGCGCCAGCAGCCAAAACAGGTTAGACACTGAAGCTTTCTTT. Its protein product is CASSQNRLDTEAFF.

The V call is TRBV18, the J call TRBJ2-5, with D unclear. Germline CDR1 KGHSH, CDR2 LQKENI. The CDR3 contains 12 residues. V gave up 5 bases and J gave up 4 bases, with 8 bases separating them. The CDR3 region is CASSTLGETQYF. The CDR3 DNA reads TGTGCCAGCTCAACCCTAGGAGAGACCCAGTACTTC.

This clonotype has only a few counts. This rearrangement joins TRBV3-1 to TRBJ1-4, with D uncertain. The CDR3 is 14 residues long. The germline CDR1 and CDR2 sequences are LGHDT and YNNKEL (reference sequence). V was clipped by 0 bases and J by 11 bases, with 13 bases between them. The CDR3 sequence is CASSQESRLDKLFF. The DNA of the CDR3 is TGTGCCAGCAGCCAAGAATCCCGCCTTGACAAACTGTTTTTT. Filled out from reference TRBV3-1 and TRBJ1-4, the complete variable domain reads DTAVSQTPKYLVTQMGNDKSIKCEQNLGHDTMYWYKQDSKKFLKIMFSYNNKELIINETVPNRFSPKSPDKAHLNLHINSLELGDSAVYFCASSQESRLDKLFFGSGTQLSVL.

V gene TRBV4-2 combines with J gene TRBJ2-5; D gene uncertain. The V gene's germline CDR1 is LGHNA and CDR2 YNFKEQ. This CDR3 spans 15 amino acids. V was cut by 0 bases and J by 5 bases, with 13 bases left in between. The CDR3: CASSQEPGGRETQYF. The CDR3 DNA sequence: TGTGCCAGCAGCCAAGAGCCCGGTGGGCGGGAGACCCAGTACTTC.